Below, one T cell receptor beta chain is given with its context. The data originate from a study of blood T cell repertoires in COVID-19. Original data processing: Nucleated cell counts were estimated from reference gene primer amplification. Clones were read by immunoSEQ multiplex PCR, and TCRdb kept only the in-frame ones, dropping some. V and J calls and clone size are given by that table; D and trimming were obtained from the DNA. In the table there are around 200,000 clones, 87% of which are singletons. This CDR3 comprises 12 residues. CDR1 is SNHLY and CDR2 is FYNNEI in the germline V gene. The ends were cut back, 6 bases at V and 7 bases at J, with 13 bases in the middle.

The chain employs TRBV2 and TRBJ2-7; a possible D gene is TRBD2 (5 bases). The sequenced sample consisted of peripheral blood. This clonotype was obtained from a man in his fifties or sixties who had recovered from COVID-19. CDR3: CASRALVGEQYF. In nucleotides, the CDR3 is TGTGCCAGCAGGGCACTAGTGGGTGAGCAGTACTTC.